Below are 10 T cell receptor beta chains sequenced from a single sample in a study of a mutant IDH1 vaccine in newly diagnosed glioma. These TCRs' antigens remain unknown. Indicated time point: week 47, end of study. In every dose of vaccine, 300 ug of mutant IDH1 20-mer peptide was given alongside topical imiquimod. Libraries were prepared by immunoSEQ multiplex PCR; TCRdb keeps only in-frame clonotypes and omits some of them. The sample has tens of thousands of clones; around 75% are singletons. Sequencing was performed on PBMCs, taken from a glioma patient whose treatment included an IDH1 peptide vaccine. Receptors were obtained from a man between 40 and 49 years old with glioma.

The rearrangement links TRBV2 to TRBJ1-4; D is possibly TRBD1 (5 bases). The CDR3 totals 15 residues. V was trimmed by 4 bases and J by 2 bases, leaving 11 bases between them. Germline V CDR1 and CDR2: SNHLY, FYNNEI. CDR3 in DNA: TGTGCCAGCAGTGCAGGGAGAGGGACTAATGAAAAACTGTTTTTT. Translating it yields CASSAGRGTNEKLFF.

The chain combines TRBV15 with TRBJ2-2; 10 bases are shared with TRBD1. The germline gives CDR1 LNHNV, CDR2 YYDKDF (reference sequence). The V segment lost 9 bases and the J segment 7 bases; nucleotides outside the gene matches: 8. The CDR3 covers 14 residues. For the CDR3, the DNA is TGTGCCACTCCCGGACAGGGGGGTGGCGGGGAGCTGTTTTTT. Its translation: CATPGQGGGGELFF. Full variable domain (remainder filled in from reference TRBV15 and TRBJ2-2): DAMVIQNPRYQVTQFGKPVTLSCSQTLNHNVMYWYQQKSSQAPKLLFHYYDKDFNNEADTPDNFQSRRPNTSFCFLDIRSPGLGDTAMYLCATPGQGGGGELFFGEGSRLTVL.

This chain uses TRBV5-4 with TRBJ2-2, with D hard to call. The germline CDR1 and CDR2 sequences are SGHNT and YYREEE (reference sequence). The V gene lost 4 bases and the J gene lost 2 bases, with 6 bases spanning the gap. The CDR3 contains 13 residues. DNA for the CDR3: TGTGCCAGCAGCCTTCGAAACACCGGGGAGCTGTTTTTT. Translated, it gives CASSLRNTGELFF.

A note on this clone: Within the sample, other DNA sequences also encode this same CDR3. This chain links TRBV5-1 with TRBJ1-1; TRBD1 matches at 8 bases. Germline V CDR1 and CDR2: SGHRS, YFSETQ. The CDR3 runs to 14 residues. V shed 7 bases, J shed 2 bases, and the junction held 7 bases outside the gene matches. The CDR3 nucleotides read TGCGCCAGCGGATCCACAGGGGGTAACACTGAAGCTTTCTTT. It specifies CASGSTGGNTEAFF.

This chain joins TRBV15 and TRBJ2-1; D is perhaps TRBD2 (5 bases). Trimming removed 0 bases at V and 1 base at J, with 13 bases between. The length of the CDR3 is 17 residues. Germline V gene sequence: CDR1 LNHNV, CDR2 YYDKDF (reference sequence). CDR3 nucleotides: TGTGCCACCAGCAGAGATCTGGTGGGAGCGTCCTACAATGAGCAGTTCTTC. Amino acids: CATSRDLVGASYNEQFF.

V and J are TRBV22-1 and TRBJ2-2; the table calls TRBD2, which could not be checked here. TRBV22-1 is a pseudogene locus. The CDR3 is made up of 17 amino acids. CDR3 nucleotides: TGTCCTGGGAGCGCACGTACCCTAGTTGGAGGTACCGGGGAGCTGTTTTTT. This encodes CPGSARTLVGGTGELFF.

The V gene is TRBV25-1, the J gene TRBJ2-7, with 8 nucleotides matching TRBD1. The CDR3 runs to 15 residues. The germline gives CDR1 MGHDK, CDR2 SYGVNS. Unmatched junction bases numbered 17, after V lost 9 bases and J lost 7 bases. The DNA of the CDR3 is TGTGCCAGTACACCGGGACAGGTGGCCCTCTGGGAGCAGTACTTC. Protein product: CASTPGQVALWEQYF.

This clone was seen just once. The chain carries TRBV6-1 and TRBJ2-7, with D uncertain. With 4 bases removed from V and 2 bases from J, the gap between germline ends came to 3 bases. This CDR3 contains 11 residues. Germline V gives CDR1 MNHNS, CDR2 SASEGT. CDR3 protein: CASSGAYEQYF. The DNA of the CDR3 is TGTGCCAGCAGTGGGGCCTACGAGCAGTACTTC.

The CDR3 here is CASSPSQGGRDGETQYF. CDR3 DNA: TGCGCCAGCAGCCCCAGTCAGGGCGGCAGGGACGGAGAGACCCAGTACTTC. V gene TRBV5-1 combines with J gene TRBJ2-5; TRBD1 or TRBD2 may be the D gene (5 bases each). The CDR3 loop spans 17 amino acids. Germline loops: CDR1 SGHRS, CDR2 YFSETQ. V gave up 4 bases and J gave up 4 bases, with 23 bases separating them.

The rearrangement links TRBV7-9 to TRBJ2-1, with 9 bases that match TRBD1. This CDR3 is 16 amino acids long. Germline loops: CDR1 SEHNR, CDR2 FQNEAQ (reference sequence). V lost 5 bases and J lost 0; bases outside the gene matches: 5. The CDR3 nucleotides read TGTGCCAGCAGCCCGGACAGGGGTAGCTCCTACAATGAGCAGTTCTTC. Translated: CASSPDRGSSYNEQFF.